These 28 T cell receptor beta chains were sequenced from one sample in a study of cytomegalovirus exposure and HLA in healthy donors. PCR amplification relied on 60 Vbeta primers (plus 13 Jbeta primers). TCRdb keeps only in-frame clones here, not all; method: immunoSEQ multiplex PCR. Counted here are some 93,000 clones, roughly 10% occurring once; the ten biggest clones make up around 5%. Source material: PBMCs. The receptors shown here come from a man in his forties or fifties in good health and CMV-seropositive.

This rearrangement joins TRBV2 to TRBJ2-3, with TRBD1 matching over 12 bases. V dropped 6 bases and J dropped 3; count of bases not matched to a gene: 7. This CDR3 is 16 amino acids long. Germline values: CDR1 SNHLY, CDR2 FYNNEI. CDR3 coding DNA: TGTGCCAGCAGCGGGGGACAGGGGGCGAAAACAGATACGCAGTATTTT. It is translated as CASSGGQGAKTDTQYF.

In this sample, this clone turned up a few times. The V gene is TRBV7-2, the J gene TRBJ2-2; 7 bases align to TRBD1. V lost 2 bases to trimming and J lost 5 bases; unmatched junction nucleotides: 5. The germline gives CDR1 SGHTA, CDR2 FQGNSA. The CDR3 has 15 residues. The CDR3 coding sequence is TGTGCCAGCAGCTTAACAGGGGTAGAAACCGGGGAGCTGTTTTTT. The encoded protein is CASSLTGVETGELFF.

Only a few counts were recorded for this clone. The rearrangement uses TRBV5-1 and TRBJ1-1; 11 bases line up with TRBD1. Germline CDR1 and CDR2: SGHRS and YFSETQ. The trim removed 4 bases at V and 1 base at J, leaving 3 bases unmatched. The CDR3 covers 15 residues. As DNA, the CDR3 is TGCGCCAGCAGCGGGGGGACAGGGGGGAACACTGAAGCTTTCTTT. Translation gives CASSGGTGGNTEAFF.

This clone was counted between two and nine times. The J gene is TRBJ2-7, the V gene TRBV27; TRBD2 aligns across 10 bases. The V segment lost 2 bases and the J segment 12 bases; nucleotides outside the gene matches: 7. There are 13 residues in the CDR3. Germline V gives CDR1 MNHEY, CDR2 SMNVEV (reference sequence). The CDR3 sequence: CASSLRTSGPWYF. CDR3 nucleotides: TGTGCCAGCAGTTTACGGACTAGCGGACCTTGGTACTTC.

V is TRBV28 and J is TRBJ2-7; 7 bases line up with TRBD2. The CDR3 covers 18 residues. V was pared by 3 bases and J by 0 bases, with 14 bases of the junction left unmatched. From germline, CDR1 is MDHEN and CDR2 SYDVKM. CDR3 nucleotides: TGTGCCAGCAGTTTCCCCCTAGAACTAGCGTCGAGCTCCTACGAGCAGTACTTC. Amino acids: CASSFPLELASSSYEQYF. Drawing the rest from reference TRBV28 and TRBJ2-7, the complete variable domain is DVKVTQSSRYLVKRTGEKVFLECVQDMDHENMFWYRQDPGLGLRLIYFSYDVKMKEKGDIPEGYSVSREKKERFSLILESASTNQTSMYLCASSFPLELASSSYEQYFGPGTRLTVT.

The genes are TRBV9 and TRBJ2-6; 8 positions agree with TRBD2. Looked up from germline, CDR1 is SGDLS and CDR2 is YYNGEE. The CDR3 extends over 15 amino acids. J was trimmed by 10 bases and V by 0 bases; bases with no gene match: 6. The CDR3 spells CASSVGLAGSNVLTF. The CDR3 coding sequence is TGTGCCAGCAGCGTAGGCCTAGCGGGCTCAAACGTCCTGACTTTC.

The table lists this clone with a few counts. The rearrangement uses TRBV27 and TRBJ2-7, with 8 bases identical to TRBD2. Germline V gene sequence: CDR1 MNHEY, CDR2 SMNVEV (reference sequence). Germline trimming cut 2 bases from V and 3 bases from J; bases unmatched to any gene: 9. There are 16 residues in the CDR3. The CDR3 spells CASSLTLGAGGYEQYF. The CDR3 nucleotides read TGTGCCAGCAGTTTAACCCTTGGCGCGGGGGGCTACGAGCAGTACTTC.

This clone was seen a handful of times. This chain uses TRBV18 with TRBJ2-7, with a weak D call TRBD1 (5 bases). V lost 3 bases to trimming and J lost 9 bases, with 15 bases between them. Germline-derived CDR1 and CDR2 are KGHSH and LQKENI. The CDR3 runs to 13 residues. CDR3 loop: CASSPLTQGGQYF. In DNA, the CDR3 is TGTGCCAGCTCACCCCTGACCCAGGGTGGGCAGTACTTC.

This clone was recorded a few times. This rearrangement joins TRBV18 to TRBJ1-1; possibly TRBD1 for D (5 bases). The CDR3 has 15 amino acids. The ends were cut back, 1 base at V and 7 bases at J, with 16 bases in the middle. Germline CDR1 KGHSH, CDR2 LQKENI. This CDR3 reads CASSPRAREGIEAFF. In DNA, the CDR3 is TGTGCCAGCTCACCACGGGCCAGGGAGGGAATTGAAGCTTTCTTT.

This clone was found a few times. The CDR3 sequence is CAISEGGTRGSNEQFF. CDR3 nucleotide sequence: TGTGCCATCAGTGAGGGCGGGACTAGAGGATCCAATGAGCAGTTCTTC. The rearrangement links TRBV10-3 to TRBJ2-1; the match to TRBD2 covers 8 bases. The CDR3 is made up of 16 amino acids. Unmatched junction bases numbered 9, after V lost 2 bases and J lost 6 bases. Germline V gene data show CDR1 as ENHRY and CDR2 as SYGVKD.

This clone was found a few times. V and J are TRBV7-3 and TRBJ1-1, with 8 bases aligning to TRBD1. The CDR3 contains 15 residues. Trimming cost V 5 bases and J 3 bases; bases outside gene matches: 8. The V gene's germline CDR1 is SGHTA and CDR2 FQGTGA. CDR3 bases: TGTGCCAGCAGCGCACAAACAGGGGGAGACACTGAAGCTTTCTTT. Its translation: CASSAQTGGDTEAFF.

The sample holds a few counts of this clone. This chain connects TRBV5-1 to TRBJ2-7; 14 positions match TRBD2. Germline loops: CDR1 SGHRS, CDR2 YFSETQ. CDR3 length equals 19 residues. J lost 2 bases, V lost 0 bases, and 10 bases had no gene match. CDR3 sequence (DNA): TGCGCCAGCAGCTTGGTGGGGACTAGCGGGAGTCTCCGGCCCTACGAGCAGTACTTC. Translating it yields CASSLVGTSGSLRPYEQYF.

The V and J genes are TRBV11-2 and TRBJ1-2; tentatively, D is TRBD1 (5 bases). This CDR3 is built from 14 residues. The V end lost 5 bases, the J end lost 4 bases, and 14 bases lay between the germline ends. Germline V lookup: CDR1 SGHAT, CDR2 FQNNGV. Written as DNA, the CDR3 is TGTGCCAGCAGCCCCCCCCGGACAACCTATGGCTACACCTTC. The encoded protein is CASSPPRTTYGYTF.

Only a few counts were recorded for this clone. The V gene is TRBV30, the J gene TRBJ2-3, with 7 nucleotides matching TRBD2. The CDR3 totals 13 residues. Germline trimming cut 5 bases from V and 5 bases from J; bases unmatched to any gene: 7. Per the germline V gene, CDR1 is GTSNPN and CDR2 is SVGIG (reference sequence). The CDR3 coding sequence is TGTGCCTGGTCGTCTAGCGGTTTAGATACGCAGTATTTT. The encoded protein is CAWSSSGLDTQYF.

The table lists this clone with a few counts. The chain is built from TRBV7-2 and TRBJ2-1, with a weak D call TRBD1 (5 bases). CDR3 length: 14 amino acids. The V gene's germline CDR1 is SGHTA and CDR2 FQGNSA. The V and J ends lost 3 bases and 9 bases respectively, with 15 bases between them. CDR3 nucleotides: TGTGCCAGCAGCTTTACCCAGGGCGGATTTGAGCAGTTCTTC. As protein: CASSFTQGGFEQFF.

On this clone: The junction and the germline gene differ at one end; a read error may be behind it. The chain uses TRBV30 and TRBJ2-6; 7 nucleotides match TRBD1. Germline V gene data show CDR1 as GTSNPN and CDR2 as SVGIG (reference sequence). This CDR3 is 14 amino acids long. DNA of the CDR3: TGTGCCGCAACAGGGGCCTCTAGGGCCAACGTCCTGACTTTC. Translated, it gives CAATGASRANVLTF. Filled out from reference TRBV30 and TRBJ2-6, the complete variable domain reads SQTIHQWPATLVQPVGSPLSLECTVEGTSNPNLYWYRQAAGRGLQLLFYSVGIGQISSEVPQNLSASRPQDRQFILSSKKLLLSDSGFYLCAATGASRANVLTFGAGSRLTVL.

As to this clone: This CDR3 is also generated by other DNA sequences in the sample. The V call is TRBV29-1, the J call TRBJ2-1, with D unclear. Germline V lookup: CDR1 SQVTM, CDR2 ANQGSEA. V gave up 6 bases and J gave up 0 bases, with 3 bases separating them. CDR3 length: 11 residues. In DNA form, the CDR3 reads TGCAGCGTGAGCTCCTACAATGAGCAGTTCTTC. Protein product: CSVSSYNEQFF.

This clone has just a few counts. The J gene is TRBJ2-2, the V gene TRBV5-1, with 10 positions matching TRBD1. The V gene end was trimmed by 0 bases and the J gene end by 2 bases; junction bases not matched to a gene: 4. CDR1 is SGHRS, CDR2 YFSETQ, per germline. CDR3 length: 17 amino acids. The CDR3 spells CASSLGTGGINTGELFF. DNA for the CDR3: TGCGCCAGCAGCTTGGGGACAGGGGGTATTAACACCGGGGAGCTGTTTTTT.

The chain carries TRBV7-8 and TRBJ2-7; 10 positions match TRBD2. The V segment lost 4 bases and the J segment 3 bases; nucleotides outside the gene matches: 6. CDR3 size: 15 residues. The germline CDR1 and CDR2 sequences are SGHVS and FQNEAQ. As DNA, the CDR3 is TGTGCCAGCAGCTCCATGGGGACTAGCGTCTACGAGCAGTACTTC. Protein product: CASSSMGTSVYEQYF.

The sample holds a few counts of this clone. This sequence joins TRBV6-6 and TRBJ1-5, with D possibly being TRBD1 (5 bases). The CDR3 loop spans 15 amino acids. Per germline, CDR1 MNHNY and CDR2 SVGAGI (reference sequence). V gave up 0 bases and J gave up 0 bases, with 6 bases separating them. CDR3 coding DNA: TGTGCCAGCAGTTACTCCAGGGTTAGCAATCAGCCCCAGCATTTT. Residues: CASSYSRVSNQPQHF.

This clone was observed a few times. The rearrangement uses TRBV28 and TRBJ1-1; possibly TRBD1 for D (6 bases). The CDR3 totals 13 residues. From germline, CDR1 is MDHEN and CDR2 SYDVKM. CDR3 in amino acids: CVTAAGVGTEAFF. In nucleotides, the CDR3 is TGTGTCACTGCCGCAGGGGTCGGCACTGAAGCTTTCTTT.

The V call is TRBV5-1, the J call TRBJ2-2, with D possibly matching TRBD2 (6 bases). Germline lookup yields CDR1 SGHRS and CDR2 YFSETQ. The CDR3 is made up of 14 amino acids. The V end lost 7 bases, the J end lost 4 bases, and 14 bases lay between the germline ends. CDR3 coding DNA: TGCGCCAGCGGACGGGAGTGGGCCACCGGGGAGCTGTTTTTT. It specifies CASGREWATGELFF.

The CDR3 here is CASSLGGSYQETQYF. In DNA form, the CDR3 reads TGTGCCAGCAGCTTAGGGGGCAGTTACCAAGAGACCCAGTACTTC. J is TRBJ2-5 and V is TRBV7-2; maybe TRBD1 (5 bases). V was trimmed by 1 base and J by 0 bases, leaving 9 bases between them. Germline V gene sequence: CDR1 SGHTA, CDR2 FQGNSA. The CDR3 covers 15 residues.

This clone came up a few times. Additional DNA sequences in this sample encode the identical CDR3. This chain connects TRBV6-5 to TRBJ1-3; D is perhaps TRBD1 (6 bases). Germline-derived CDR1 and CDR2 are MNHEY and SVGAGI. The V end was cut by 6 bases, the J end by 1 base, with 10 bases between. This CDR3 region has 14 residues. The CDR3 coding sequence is TGTGCCAGCAGAGAAGGGGGTTCTGGAAACACCATATATTTT. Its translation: CASREGGSGNTIYF.

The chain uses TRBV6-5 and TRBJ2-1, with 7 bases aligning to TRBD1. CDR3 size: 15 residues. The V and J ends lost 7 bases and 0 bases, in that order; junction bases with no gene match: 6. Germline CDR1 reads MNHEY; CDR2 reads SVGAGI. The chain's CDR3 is CASKQTGSSYNEQFF. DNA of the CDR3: TGTGCCAGCAAACAGACAGGGAGCTCCTACAATGAGCAGTTCTTC.

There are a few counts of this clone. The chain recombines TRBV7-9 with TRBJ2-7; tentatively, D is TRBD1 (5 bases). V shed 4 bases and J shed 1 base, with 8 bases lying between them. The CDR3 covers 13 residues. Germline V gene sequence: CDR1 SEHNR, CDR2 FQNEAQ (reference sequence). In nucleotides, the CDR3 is TGTGCCAGCAGCTCTCAGGGATCCTACGAGCAGTACTTC. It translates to CASSSQGSYEQYF.

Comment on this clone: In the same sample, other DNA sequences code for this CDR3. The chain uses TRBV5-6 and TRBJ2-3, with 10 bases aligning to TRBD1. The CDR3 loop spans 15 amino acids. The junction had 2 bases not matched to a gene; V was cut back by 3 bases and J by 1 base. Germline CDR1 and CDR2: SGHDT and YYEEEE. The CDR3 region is CASSSGQGGTDTQYF. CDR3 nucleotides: TGTGCCAGCAGCTCAGGACAGGGGGGCACAGATACGCAGTATTTT.

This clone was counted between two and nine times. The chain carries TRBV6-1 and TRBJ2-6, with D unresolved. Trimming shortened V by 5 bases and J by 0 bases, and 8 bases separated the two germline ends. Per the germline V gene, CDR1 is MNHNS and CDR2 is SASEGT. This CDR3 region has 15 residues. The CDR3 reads CASSRLISGANVLTF. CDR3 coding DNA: TGTGCCAGCAGTAGACTGATCTCTGGGGCCAACGTCCTGACTTTC.